The rows below give T cell receptor beta chains drawn from one sample of a study of Ad26.COV2.S vaccination and SARS-CoV-2 variants. Here immunoSEQ multiplex PCR was the method, and the copy in TCRdb shows in-frame clones only, minus some. This table has under 550,000 clones, roughly 88% appearing once. The sequences come from peripheral blood, collected in a trial of Ad26.COV2.S vaccine versus placebo. Receptors originate from a person aged 18-65 years who received the Ad26.COV2.S COVID-19 vaccine or a placebo. CDR3s include the opening cysteine and the closing phenylalanine or tryptophan. A D gene is named only where the DNA matches it firmly. Size tells how often a clone was seen (once, few, many) or the class of an expanded clone, and some rows leave it out.

-	15	TRBD1	TRBV7-9	TRBJ2-1	CASSLKGGAYNEQFF	TGTGCCAGCAGCTTAAAAGGGGGCGCTTACAATGAGCAGTTCTTC
once	13	-	TRBV5-1	TRBJ2-5	CASSLAGSETQYF	TGCGCCAGCAGCTTGGCTGGGAGTGAGACCCAGTACTTC
-	15	TRBD1	TRBV3-1/TRBV3-2	TRBJ2-5	CASSRGLKNQETQYF	TGTGCCAGCAGCAGGGGGCTAAAAAACCAAGAGACCCAGTACTTC
-	17	TRBD1	TRBV7-3	TRBJ1-4	CASSFMDRGLPNEKLFF	TGTGCCAGCAGCTTCATGGACAGGGGGCTTCCTAATGAAAAACTGTTTTTT
-	16	TRBD1	TRBV30	TRBJ1-5	CAWSADRDDGNQPQHF	TGTGCCTGGAGCGCGGACAGGGATGATGGCAATCAGCCCCAGCATTTT
-	13	-	TRBV4-1	TRBJ2-7	CASSQDSGYEQYF	TGCGCCAGCAGCCAAGACTCGGGTTACGAGCAGTACTTC
-	17	-	TRBV7-3	TRBJ1-1	CASSLTPRLSGATEAFF	TGTGCCAGCAGCTTAACTCCCCGACTTTCAGGAGCCACTGAAGCTTTCTTT
-	14	-	TRBV29-1	TRBJ1-1	CSVAQRTANTEAFF	TGCAGCGTTGCCCAACGGACCGCGAACACTGAAGCTTTCTTT
once	17	-	TRBV19	TRBJ2-7	CASSILPQYGGRNEQYF	TGTGCCAGTAGTATATTGCCCCAGTATGGGGGGCGAAACGAGCAGTACTTC
-	15	-	TRBV14	TRBJ2-2	CASSQGARYTGELFF	TGTGCCAGCAGCCAAGGAGCCCGATACACCGGGGAGCTGTTTTTT
-	16	-	TRBV5-1	TRBJ1-3	CASSLTLGSSGNTIYF	TGCGCCAGCAGCTTGACCCTCGGCAGCTCTGGAAACACCATATATTTT
-	15	-	TRBV28	TRBJ2-7	CASSWSVRISYEQYF	TGTGCCAGCAGTTGGTCTGTCCGGATCTCCTACGAGCAGTACTTC
-	14	-	TRBV6-2/TRBV6-3	TRBJ1-2	CASSPFGTAYGYTF	TGTGCCAGCAGTCCCTTTGGGACCGCATATGGCTACACCTTC
-	14	-	TRBV5-5	TRBJ1-2	CASIPDAGIYGYTF	TGTGCCAGCATCCCGGACGCGGGGATTTATGGCTACACCTTC